Below, 25 T cell receptor beta chains from the same sample are listed, as sequenced in a study of control samples from healthy donors and cancer patients. Sequencing was performed with immunoSEQ multiplex PCR; in TCRdb, only in-frame clones are kept and a portion is missing. The table lists fewer than 50,000 clones, approximately 90% of them singletons. Material for sequencing was PBMCs. These TCRs come from a man aged 30-40 years with colorectal cancer.

The chain links TRBV5-4 to TRBJ2-3, with 8 bases fitting TRBD2. The germline V gene encodes CDR1 SGHNT and CDR2 YYREEE (reference sequence). The CDR3 has 17 amino acids. V shed 4 bases and J 2 bases; nucleotides not matched to a gene: 12. CDR3 loop: CASSTGGVEPDTDTQYF. The CDR3 DNA reads as TGTGCCAGCAGCACGGGGGGGGTCGAACCTGACACAGATACGCAGTATTTT.

The V and J genes are TRBV4-1 and TRBJ1-1; D remains unclear. CDR1 and CDR2 (germline): MGHRA, YSYEKL. Between the trimmed V and J ends, which lost 2 bases and 0 bases, there was a span of 16 bases. This CDR3 has 17 residues. The CDR3 nucleotides read TGCGCCAGCAGCCAACTTTTGGTCCCCGGGATGAACACTGAAGCTTTCTTT. Residues: CASSQLLVPGMNTEAFF.

In this sample, this clone turned up a few times. The CDR3 bases are TGTGCCACCAGTCCGGATTACTACGAGCAGTACGTC. This gives the protein CATSPDYYEQYV. This chain uses TRBV15 with TRBJ2-7; D not certain. V lost 6 bases and J lost 3, with 9 bases in between. Germline lookup yields CDR1 LNHNV and CDR2 YYDKDF (reference sequence). This CDR3 region has 12 residues.

The V call is TRBV18, the J call TRBJ1-1, with D uncertain. This CDR3 has 16 residues. Germline values: CDR1 KGHSH, CDR2 LQKENI. Trimming stripped 6 bases from V and 0 bases from J, with 17 bases between. The CDR3 sequence is CASSLLNYGMNTEAFF. Here the CDR3 DNA reads TGTGCCAGCTCCCTTCTAAATTACGGAATGAACACTGAAGCTTTCTTT.

The chain employs TRBV5-1 and TRBJ2-1, with 8 bases fitting TRBD1. Trimming at V came to 3 bases and at J to 0 bases, leaving 2 bases not matched to a gene. This CDR3 region has 15 residues. Germline V CDR1 and CDR2: SGHRS, YFSETQ. CDR3 residues: CASSSGTGSYNEQFF. DNA of the CDR3: TGCGCCAGCAGCTCCGGGACAGGCTCCTACAATGAGCAGTTCTTC. The whole variable domain, remainder taken from reference TRBV5-1 and TRBJ2-1, is KAGVTQTPRYLIKTRGQQVTLSCSPISGHRSVSWYQQTPGQGLQFLFEYFSETQRNKGNFPGRFSGRQFSNSRSEMNVSTLELGDSALYLCASSSGTGSYNEQFFGPGTRLTVL.

V usage is TRBV4-3 and J usage is TRBJ1-2; possible D gene TRBD1, 5 bases. With 0 bases removed from V and 6 bases from J, the gap between germline ends came to 17 bases. Per germline, CDR1 LGHNA and CDR2 YSLEER. The CDR3 runs to 16 residues. CDR3 in DNA: TGCGCCAGCAGCCAAGATCGCGGCGGCAGGGCGGATGGCTACACCTTC. It encodes CASSQDRGGRADGYTF.

V gene TRBV2 combines with J gene TRBJ2-1; 10 bases line up with TRBD2. The CDR3 has 13 amino acids. Germline values: CDR1 SNHLY, CDR2 FYNNEI. Trimming took 6 bases from V and 9 from J; bases not matched to a gene: 5. CDR3 region: CASRSGGAGEQFF. CDR3 bases: TGTGCCAGCAGAAGCGGGGGGGCCGGTGAGCAGTTCTTC.

The V and J genes are TRBV18 and TRBJ1-1; D ambiguous. The germline V gene has CDR1 KGHSH and CDR2 LQKENI. The V end was cut by 6 bases, the J end by 0 bases, with 17 bases between. CDR3 size: 16 residues. The CDR3 here is CASSQDPGLMNTEAFF. CDR3 nucleotides: TGTGCCAGCTCCCAAGACCCCGGACTTATGAACACTGAAGCTTTCTTT.

This chain joins TRBV7-7 and TRBJ2-2; the D gene could be TRBD1 or TRBD2 (5 bases each). From germline, CDR1 is SSHAT and CDR2 FNYEAQ (reference sequence). The V end lost 5 bases, the J end lost 4 bases, and 14 bases lay between the germline ends. The CDR3 length is 15 residues. The CDR3 DNA reads as TGTGCCAGCAGCCCAAAGCCGGGGACCACCGGGGAGCTGTTTTTT. Amino acids: CASSPKPGTTGELFF.

This chain links TRBV11-2 with TRBJ1-2; 7 bases align to TRBD1. The CDR3 runs 14 residues. Germline V gene lookup returns CDR1 SGHAT and CDR2 FQNNGV. J gave up 4 bases and V 5 bases, and 7 bases lay outside the gene matches. CDR3 sequence: CASSHGTESYGYTF. The CDR3 nucleotides are TGTGCCAGCAGCCACGGGACAGAATCCTATGGCTACACCTTC.

The chain has TRBV18 and TRBJ2-3, with TRBD2 matching over 13 bases. CDR1 KGHSH and CDR2 LQKENI come from the germline V gene. This CDR3 comprises 19 residues. V shed 3 bases and J 0 bases; nucleotides not matched to a gene: 9. The CDR3 DNA reads as TGTGCCAGCTCACCGGAGGAGACTAGCGGGGGGTTAAGCACAGATACGCAGTATTTT. Protein: CASSPEETSGGLSTDTQYF.

The V and J genes are TRBV7-9 and TRBJ2-7, with D possibly matching TRBD2 (7 bases). V was shortened by 8 bases and J by 3 bases, with 14 bases between the two germline ends. This CDR3 has 13 residues. Per germline, CDR1 SEHNR and CDR2 FQNEAQ (reference sequence). CDR3: CASPLGGHYEQYV. The CDR3 nucleotides read TGTGCCAGCCCCCTCGGGGGGCACTACGAGCAGTACGTC.

CDR3 in amino acids: CASSPPGRSNTQYF. DNA for the CDR3: TGTGCCAGCTCACCACCCGGTAGGTCAAATACGCAGTATTTT. The rearrangement joins TRBV18 to TRBJ2-3; D remains ambiguous. Germline CDR1 reads KGHSH; CDR2 reads LQKENI. This CDR3 is 14 amino acids long. V was cut by 0 bases and J by 7 bases, with 11 bases left in between.

V is TRBV19 and J is TRBJ2-1, with 15 positions matching TRBD2. Trimming removed 5 bases from V and 7 bases from J; junction bases left unmatched: 12. CDR3 length: 18 amino acids. In germline, CDR1 is LNHDA, CDR2 SQIVND (reference sequence). Here the CDR3 DNA reads TGTGCCAGTAGTCCCCGGACTAGCGGGGGGGCAATGAGGAATGAGCAGTTCTTC. Translating gives CASSPRTSGGAMRNEQFF.

This sequence joins TRBV27 and TRBJ2-7, with D tentatively TRBD2 (5 bases). Trimming pared 11 bases from V and 2 bases from J, leaving 13 bases between. The CDR3 consists of 12 residues. Germline CDR1 and CDR2: MNHEY and SMNVEV (reference sequence). CDR3 sequence reads: CAGKQRAYEQYV. In nucleotides, the CDR3 is TGTGCCGGGAAACAGAGGGCCTACGAGCAGTACGTC.

This chain links TRBV19 with TRBJ1-6, with 9 bases that match TRBD1. This CDR3 is built from 16 residues. The junction had 9 bases not matched to a gene; V was cut back by 6 bases and J by 6 bases. The V gene's germline CDR1 is LNHDA and CDR2 SQIVND (reference sequence). The CDR3, as DNA: TGTGCCAGTAGATACGGGACAGGGACCAGTAATTCACCCCTCCACTTT. Translated, it gives CASRYGTGTSNSPLHF.

The sample holds a few counts of this clone. V gene TRBV5-1 combines with J gene TRBJ1-3, with D unclear. The CDR3 loop spans 16 amino acids. V lost 0 bases and J lost 0, with 10 bases in between. CDR1 and CDR2 (germline): SGHRS, YFSETQ. CDR3 in DNA: TGCGCCAGCAGCTTGGAAGAGCTTGTCTCTGGAAACACCATATATTTT. Its protein product is CASSLEELVSGNTIYF. Complete variable domain (other parts from reference TRBV5-1 and TRBJ1-3): KAGVTQTPRYLIKTRGQQVTLSCSPISGHRSVSWYQQTPGQGLQFLFEYFSETQRNKGNFPGRFSGRQFSNSRSEMNVSTLELGDSALYLCASSLEELVSGNTIYFGEGSWLTVV.

The chain carries TRBV11-2 and TRBJ1-2; D ambiguous. The germline V and J ends were trimmed by 0 bases and 0 bases, with 11 bases remaining between them. Germline V gene sequence: CDR1 SGHAT, CDR2 FQNNGV. This CDR3 is 16 amino acids long. The CDR3: CASSLERSVANYGYTF. DNA of the CDR3: TGTGCCAGCAGCTTAGAGAGATCGGTAGCTAACTATGGCTACACCTTC.

V gene TRBV4-3 combines with J gene TRBJ2-2, with D possibly being TRBD2 (6 bases). The V end was cut by 4 bases, the J end by 6 bases, with 15 bases between. CDR3 length: 15 residues. From germline, CDR1 is LGHNA and CDR2 YSLEER. As DNA, the CDR3 is TGCGCCAGCAGCCTAGCAATCGGGGGTGCCGGGGAGCTGTTTTTT. Protein product: CASSLAIGGAGELFF.

The rearrangement links TRBV21-1 to TRBJ2-7; the D call of TRBD1 is as the table states it, not checked on the DNA. TRBV21-1 is an annotated pseudogene. This CDR3 region has 18 residues. As DNA, the CDR3 is TGTGCCAGCAGCAAAGAGGGCCTTAGGGACAGGGAGAGCTACGAGCAGTACTTC. Translated: CASSKEGLRDRESYEQYF.

The rearrangement uses TRBV6-5 and TRBJ1-1, with 10 bases that match TRBD1. Trimming removed 2 bases from V and 5 bases from J; junction bases left unmatched: 2. The CDR3 extends over 14 amino acids. Germline loops: CDR1 MNHEY, CDR2 SVGAGI. This CDR3 reads CASSYGDRGTEAFF. CDR3 bases: TGTGCCAGCAGTTACGGGGACAGGGGTACTGAAGCTTTCTTT.

The table lists this clone with a count of one. CDR3 amino acids: CASSPRDRASGNTIYF. CDR3 nucleotides: TGTGCCAGCAGCCCCCGGGACAGGGCCTCTGGAAACACCATATATTTT. The V and J genes are TRBV3-1 (or the pseudogene TRBV3-2) and TRBJ1-3, with 9 positions matching TRBD1. CDR1 and CDR2 from the germline V gene are LGHDT and YNNKEL (reference sequence). The J segment lost 0 bases and the V segment lost 4 bases, leaving 4 bases of the junction unmatched. The CDR3 length is 16 residues.

The chain recombines TRBV28 with TRBJ1-3, with D maybe TRBD1 (6 bases). V gave up 1 base and J gave up 9 bases, with 13 bases separating them. This CDR3 is 14 amino acids long. Germline assignment: CDR1 MDHEN and CDR2 SYDVKM. CDR3 sequence: CASSLSGQGSTIYF. CDR3 nucleotide sequence: TGTGCCAGCAGTTTATCCGGGCAGGGGAGCACCATATATTTT.

The V call is TRBV4-3, the J call TRBJ1-2; 9 bases are shared with TRBD1. CDR1 LGHNA and CDR2 YSLEER come from the germline V gene. The CDR3 totals 17 residues. Losses at the gene ends were 0 bases for V and 3 bases for J; bases not matched to a gene: 8. The CDR3 DNA reads TGCGCCAGCAGCCAAGATTACCCACAGGGGGCTGACTATGGCTACACCTTC. Encoded protein: CASSQDYPQGADYGYTF.

The gene calls are TRBV6-2 or TRBV6-3 and TRBJ1-1; perhaps TRBD1 as D (5 bases). V shed 2 bases and J shed 0 bases, with 13 bases lying between them. Germline V gene lookup returns CDR1 MNHEY and CDR2 SVGEGT. The CDR3 spans 16 residues. The CDR3 DNA reads as TGTGCCAGCAGTTACCAACGGGGGAATATGAACACTGAAGCTTTCTTT. Its protein is CASSYQRGNMNTEAFF.